This T cell receptor beta chain was sequenced for a study of OX40 agonist ivuxolimab in advanced cancers. At the level of the study: Partial responses, seen in three patients, involved one hepatocellular carcinoma and two cutaneous melanomas.

Broader study findings: Patients with a partial response at 0.1-3.0 mg/kg had among the lowest clonal expansion. More expanded clones were found, on average, in CD8+ than in CD4+ T cells.

The length of the CDR3 is 15 residues. The germline V gene has CDR1 MNHNS and CDR2 SASEGT. The cohort excluded patients with autoimmune disease history or systemic immunosuppression. In the case of this clone: What it recognizes is unknown. The junction differs from germline at one of its ends, possibly a read error.

The data were produced by immunoSEQ multiplex PCR, yet TCRdb's version contains in-frame clones alone and is incomplete. This sample has tens of thousands of clones, with about 80% found just once. Sequenced material: CD4+ or CD8+ T cells sorted from blood, taken in a trial of the OX40 agonist ivuxolimab. This clonotype was obtained from an adult with an advanced solid tumor such as melanoma, head and neck, liver or kidney cancer. V and J are TRBV6-1 and TRBJ1-6; maybe TRBD1 (6 bases). The CDR3 DNA reads as TGTGCCAGCAGCGAAGGACAGTTCTATAATTCACCCCTCCACTTT. Translation gives CASSEGQFYNSPLHF.